The entry below gives a single T cell receptor (beta chain) sequence along with its context. This specimen belongs to a study of CD8+ T cells in alopecia areata. Specified treatment: oral pan-JAK inhibitor, 5-10 mg twice daily. Sequencing relied on a cDNA template that was reverse transcribed from extracted RNA. Libraries were prepared by immunoSEQ multiplex PCR; TCRdb keeps only in-frame clonotypes and omits some of them. The profile covers approximately 100,000 clones, with 55% to 70% appearing a single time and around 15% taken by the ten largest. Sequenced here: CD8+ T cells sorted from blood, sampled at approximately week 60, from a patient treated with tofacitinib. The TCR originated in a human donor with alopecia areata.

CDR3 bases: TGTGCCAGCAGCACCCGTGGGACAGGGTGGACCTACGAGCAGTACTTC. As protein: CASSTRGTGWTYEQYF. The chain couples TRBV6-6 to TRBJ2-7; 9 bases agree with TRBD1. The CDR3 extends over 16 amino acids. V was clipped by 6 bases and J by 2 bases; unmatched bases: 11. Germline V gene lookup returns CDR1 MNHNY and CDR2 SVGAGI (reference sequence).